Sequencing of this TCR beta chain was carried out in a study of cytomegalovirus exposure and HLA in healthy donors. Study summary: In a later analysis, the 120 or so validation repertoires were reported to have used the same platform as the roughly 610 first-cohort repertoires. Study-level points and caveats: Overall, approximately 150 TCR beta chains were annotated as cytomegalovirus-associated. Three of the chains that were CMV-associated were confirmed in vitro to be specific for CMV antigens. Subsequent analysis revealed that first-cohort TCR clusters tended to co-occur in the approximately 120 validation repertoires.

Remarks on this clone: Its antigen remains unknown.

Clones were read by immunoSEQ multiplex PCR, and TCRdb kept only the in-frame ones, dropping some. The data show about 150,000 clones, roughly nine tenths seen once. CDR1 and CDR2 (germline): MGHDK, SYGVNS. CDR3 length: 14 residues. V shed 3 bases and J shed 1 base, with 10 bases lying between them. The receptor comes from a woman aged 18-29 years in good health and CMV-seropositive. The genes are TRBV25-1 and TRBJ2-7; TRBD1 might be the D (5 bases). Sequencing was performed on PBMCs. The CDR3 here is CASSDWTLSYEQYF. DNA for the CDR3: TGTGCCAGCAGTGATTGGACACTATCCTACGAGCAGTACTTC.